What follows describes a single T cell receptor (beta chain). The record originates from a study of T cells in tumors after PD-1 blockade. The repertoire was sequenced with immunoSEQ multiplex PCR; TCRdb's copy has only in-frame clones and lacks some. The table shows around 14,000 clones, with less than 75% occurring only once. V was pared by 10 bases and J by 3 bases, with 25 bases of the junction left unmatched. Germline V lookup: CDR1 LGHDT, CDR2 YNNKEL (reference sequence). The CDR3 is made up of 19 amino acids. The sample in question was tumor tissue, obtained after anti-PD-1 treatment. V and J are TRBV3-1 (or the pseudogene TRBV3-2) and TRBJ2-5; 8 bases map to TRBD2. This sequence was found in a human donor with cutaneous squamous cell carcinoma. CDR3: CAIKGVSGRRIGRKETQYF. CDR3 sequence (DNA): TGTGCCATCAAGGGGGTAAGCGGGAGAAGAATCGGACGAAAAGAGACCCAGTACTTC.